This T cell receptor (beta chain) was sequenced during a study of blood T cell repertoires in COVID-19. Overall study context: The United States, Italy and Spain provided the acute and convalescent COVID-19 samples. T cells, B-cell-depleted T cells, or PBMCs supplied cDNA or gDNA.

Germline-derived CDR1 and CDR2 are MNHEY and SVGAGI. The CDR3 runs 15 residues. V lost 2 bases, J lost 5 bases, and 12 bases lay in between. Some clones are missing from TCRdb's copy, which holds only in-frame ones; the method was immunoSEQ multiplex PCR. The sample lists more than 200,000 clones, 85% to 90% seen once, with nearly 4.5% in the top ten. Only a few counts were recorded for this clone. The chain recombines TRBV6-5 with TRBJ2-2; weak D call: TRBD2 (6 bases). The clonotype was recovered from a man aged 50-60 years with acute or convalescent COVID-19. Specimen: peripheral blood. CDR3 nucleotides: TGTGCCAGCAGTTACGGAGGGGTAGGGACCGGGGAGCTGTTTTTT. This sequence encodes CASSYGGVGTGELFF.